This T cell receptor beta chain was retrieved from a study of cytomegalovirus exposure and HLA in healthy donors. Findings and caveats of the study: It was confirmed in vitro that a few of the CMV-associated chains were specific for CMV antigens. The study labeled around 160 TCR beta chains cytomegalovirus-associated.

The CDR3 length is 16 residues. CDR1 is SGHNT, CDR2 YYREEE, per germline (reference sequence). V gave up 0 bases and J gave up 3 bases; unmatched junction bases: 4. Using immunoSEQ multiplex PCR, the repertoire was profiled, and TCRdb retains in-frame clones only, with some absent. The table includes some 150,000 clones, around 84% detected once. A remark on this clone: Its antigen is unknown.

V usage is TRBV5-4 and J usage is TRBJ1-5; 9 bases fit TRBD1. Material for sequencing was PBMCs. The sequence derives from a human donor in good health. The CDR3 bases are TGTGCCAGCAGCTTGGGTACAGGGGGCCTCAATCAGCCCCAGCATTTT. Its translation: CASSLGTGGLNQPQHF. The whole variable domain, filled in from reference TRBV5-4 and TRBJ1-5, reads ETGVTQSPTHLIKTRGQQVTLRCSSQSGHNTVSWYQQALGQGPQFIFQYYREEENGRGNFPPRFSGLQFPNYSSELNVNALELDDSALYLCASSLGTGGLNQPQHFGDGTRLSIL.